This T cell receptor beta chain was recorded in a study of read filtering for tumor transcriptome and immune sequencing. This clonotype was seen repeatedly, ten times or more. No antigen is known for it. Findings and limits, study-wide: Approximately 87% of IR-seq clonotypes had a single read, yet these held about 3.5% of reads.

V was pared by 5 bases and J by 0 bases, with 19 bases between. Germline assignment: CDR1 SEHNR and CDR2 FQNEAQ (reference sequence). CDR3 length equals 17 residues. This library used roughly 400 ng RNA and molecular barcoded adaptors spanning alpha/delta and beta/gamma chains. TCRdb used MiXCR to reprocess the reads, holding one entry per CDR3 protein. Of approximately 90,000 distinct CDR3 sequences detected, 20% to 25% appear once; the ten largest clones hold approximately 10%. This TCR was sampled from a donor older than 35 with multiple myeloma. J is TRBJ1-1 and V is TRBV7-9; TRBD1 is a possible D gene (5 bases). The specimen was a population of CD138-negative cells sorted from bone marrow. CDR3 nucleotides: TGTGCCAGCAGCCAGAGACTCGGGGCCGACTTGAACACTGAAGCTTTCTTT. Its protein is CASSQRLGADLNTEAFF.